The TCR beta chain described here comes from a study of blood T cell repertoires in COVID-19. The count of this clone is one. Original processing methods: Estimation of nucleated cell counts was performed using reference gene primer amplification. Produced via immunoSEQ multiplex PCR; TCRdb's table is partial and in-frame only. V, J and clone size derive from that table, while D and trimming were established from the DNA sequence. The sample lists 200,000 to 250,000 clones, 80% to 95% occurring once. The CDR3 covers 12 residues. Germline V gives CDR1 SNHLY, CDR2 FYNNEI. The trim removed 6 bases at V and 7 bases at J, leaving 4 bases unmatched. Followed over time, Seattle patients had been enrolled while infection was active.

The sample comprised peripheral blood. The chain recombines TRBV2 with TRBJ1-2; 8 bases map to TRBD1. The clonotype comes from a man in his 60s with COVID-19, enrolled during active disease. The DNA for the CDR3 is TGTGCCAGCAGGTACACAGGGGGTGGCTACACCTTC. Amino acid sequence: CASRYTGGGYTF.